The 10 T cell receptor beta chains below were found in one sample sequenced in a study of naive and memory T cell subsets. Two oligonucleotides, mixed equimolar, formed the beta constant-region primer covering TRBC1 and TRBC2. TCRdb re-analysed the UMI-ligation and nested PCR reads in MiXCR, keeping a single row per CDR3 protein. The sample lists 70,000 to 95,000 distinct CDR3 sequences, 5.5% to 8.5% seen once, with about 1.6% in the top ten. The sequenced material came from central memory CD4+ T cells from blood. The receptors were sampled from a human donor in good health.

The sample holds many counts of this clonotype. The CDR3 bases are TGTGCCAGCAGGGGGTCGCGGGCCGGGGAGCTGTTTTTT. This sequence encodes CASRGSRAGELFF. The V gene is TRBV5-6, the J gene TRBJ2-2, with D tentatively TRBD2 (5 bases). Trimming stripped 5 bases from V and 6 bases from J, with 11 bases between. CDR1 is SGHDT, CDR2 YYEEEE, per germline. The CDR3 covers 13 residues.

This clonotype has at least ten counts. The chain employs TRBV29-1 and TRBJ2-7, with 9 bases identical to TRBD1. Germline trimming cut 4 bases from V and 9 bases from J; bases unmatched to any gene: 10. The V gene's germline CDR1 is SQVTM and CDR2 ANQGSEA. CDR3 length equals 13 residues. Here the CDR3 DNA reads TGCAGCGTTGCGGGACAGGGTATCACCGGGCAGTACTTC. Encoded protein: CSVAGQGITGQYF.

In its sample, this clonotype was seen a few times. CDR3 DNA: TGTGCCACCAGTCGGGACAGCAACGTCCTGACTTTC. This gives the protein CATSRDSNVLTF. The chain combines TRBV24-1 with TRBJ2-6; TRBD1 matches 7 bases. The germline V gene encodes CDR1 KGHDR and CDR2 SFDVKD. The junction had 1 base not matched to a gene; V was cut back by 6 bases and J by 9 bases. The CDR3 runs 12 residues.

This clonotype was counted between two and nine times. The rearrangement joins TRBV2 to TRBJ2-7; tentative D call: TRBD2 (6 bases). With 1 base removed from V and 9 bases from J, the gap between germline ends came to 10 bases. Germline CDR1 reads SNHLY; CDR2 reads FYNNEI. The CDR3 is made up of 12 amino acids. CDR3 coding DNA: TGTGCCAGCAGTGAAGAAAGGGGAGGGCAGTACTTC. Amino acids: CASSEERGGQYF. Full variable domain (rest looked up from reference TRBV2 and TRBJ2-7): EPEVTQTPSHQVTQMGQEVILRCVPISNHLYFYWYRQILGQKVEFLVSFYNNEISEKSEIFDDQFSVERPDGSNFTLKIRSTKLEDSAMYFCASSEERGGQYFGPGTRLTVT.

This clonotype was observed a handful of times. The genes are TRBV4-2 and TRBJ1-2, with D unresolved. CDR1 is LGHNA, CDR2 YNFKEQ, per germline. The ends were cut back, 3 bases at V and 5 bases at J, with 16 bases in the middle. This CDR3 contains 15 residues. Written as DNA, the CDR3 is TGTGCCAGCAGCCAGGGAATTGGGAATCAATATGGCTACACCTTC. Its translation: CASSQGIGNQYGYTF.

The J gene is TRBJ2-1, the V gene TRBV7-2; no clear D. The ends were cut back, 2 bases at V and 5 bases at J, with 7 bases in the middle. The CDR3 runs 13 residues. Germline V gene data show CDR1 as SGHTA and CDR2 as FQGNSA. In nucleotides, the CDR3 is TGTGCCAGCAGCTTAAGTATGGACAATGAGCAGTTCTTC. This translates into CASSLSMDNEQFF. The full variable domain, rest sourced from reference TRBV7-2 and TRBJ2-1, is GAGVSQSPSNKVTEKGKDVELRCDPISGHTALYWYRQSLGQGLEFLIYFQGNSAPDKSGLPSDRFSAERTGGSVSTLTIQRTQQEDSAVYLCASSLSMDNEQFFGPGTRLTVL.

This clonotype was detected ten times or more. This chain connects TRBV20-1 to TRBJ1-6; 8 bases are a match to TRBD1. The CDR3 covers 15 residues. The germline gives CDR1 DFQATT, CDR2 SNEGSKA (reference sequence). The V gene end was trimmed by 0 bases and the J gene end by 10 bases; junction bases not matched to a gene: 8. This CDR3 is CSAREPGQEGSPLHF. The CDR3 region has the DNA TGCAGTGCTAGAGAACCGGGACAGGAGGGATCACCCCTCCACTTT.

This clonotype was counted a few times. The chain joins TRBV29-1 to TRBJ2-2, with D perhaps matching TRBD1 (5 bases). With 7 bases removed from V and 3 bases from J, the gap between germline ends came to 9 bases. The CDR3 totals 12 residues. CDR1 SQVTM and CDR2 ANQGSEA come from the germline V gene. This CDR3 is CSAETDTGELFF. The CDR3 DNA is TGCAGCGCCGAGACAGACACCGGGGAGCTGTTTTTT.

The chain combines TRBV19 with TRBJ2-3; possible D gene TRBD2, 5 bases. This CDR3 contains 16 residues. V lost 3 bases and J 1 base, leaving 14 bases between the germline ends. Germline loops: CDR1 LNHDA, CDR2 SQIVND (reference sequence). The DNA for the CDR3 is TGTGCCAGTAGTATTGAATCGGCGCGGGGCACAGATACGCAGTATTTT. Translating it yields CASSIESARGTDTQYF. Filled out from reference TRBV19 and TRBJ2-3, the complete variable domain reads DGGITQSPKYLFRKEGQNVTLSCEQNLNHDAMYWYRQDPGQGLRLIYYSQIVNDFQKGDIAEGYSVSREKKESFPLTVTSAQKNPTAFYLCASSIESARGTDTQYFGPGTRLTVL.

This clonotype was found a few times. This chain links TRBV3-1 with TRBJ1-1, with TRBD1 as a possible D gene (5 bases). V was shortened by 6 bases and J by 2 bases, with 13 bases between the two germline ends. The length of the CDR3 is 14 residues. Germline V gene sequence: CDR1 LGHDT, CDR2 YNNKEL (reference sequence). The CDR3 sequence is CASRHDRLNTEAFF. As DNA, the CDR3 is TGTGCCAGCAGACACGACAGACTAAACACTGAAGCTTTCTTT.